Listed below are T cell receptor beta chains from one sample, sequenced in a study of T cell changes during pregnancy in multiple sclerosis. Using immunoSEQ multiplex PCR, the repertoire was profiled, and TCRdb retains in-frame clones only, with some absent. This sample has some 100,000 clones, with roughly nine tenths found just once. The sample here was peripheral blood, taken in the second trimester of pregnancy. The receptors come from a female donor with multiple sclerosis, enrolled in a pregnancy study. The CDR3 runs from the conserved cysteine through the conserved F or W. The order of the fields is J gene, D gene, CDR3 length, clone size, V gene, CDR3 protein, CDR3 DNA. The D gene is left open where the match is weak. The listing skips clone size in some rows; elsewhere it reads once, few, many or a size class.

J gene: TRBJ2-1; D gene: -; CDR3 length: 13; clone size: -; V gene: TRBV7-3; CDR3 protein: CASSSVGQNEQFF; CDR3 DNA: TGTGCCAGCAGCTCGGTAGGACAGAATGAGCAGTTCTTC
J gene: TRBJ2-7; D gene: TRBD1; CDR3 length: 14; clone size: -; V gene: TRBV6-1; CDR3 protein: CASRVGQGYYEQYF; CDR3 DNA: TGTGCCAGCAGAGTGGGACAGGGGTATTACGAGCAGTACTTC
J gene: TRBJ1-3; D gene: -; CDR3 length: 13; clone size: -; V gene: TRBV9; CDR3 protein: CASSVVGGNTIYF; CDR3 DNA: TGTGCCAGCAGCGTAGTCGGTGGAAACACCATATATTTT
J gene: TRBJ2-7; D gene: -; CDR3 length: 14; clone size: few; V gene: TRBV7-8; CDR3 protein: CASSLRTDTYEQYF; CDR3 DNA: TGTGCCAGCAGCTTAAGGACAGACACCTACGAGCAGTACTTC
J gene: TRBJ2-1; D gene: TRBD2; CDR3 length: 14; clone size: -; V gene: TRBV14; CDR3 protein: CASSRRGGAFEQFF; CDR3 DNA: TGTGCCAGCAGCCGGCGGGGGGGCGCGTTTGAGCAGTTCTTC
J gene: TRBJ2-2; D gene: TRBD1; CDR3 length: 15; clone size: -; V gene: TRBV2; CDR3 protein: CASSAQGAQTGELFF; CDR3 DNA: TGTGCCAGCAGTGCACAGGGGGCGCAAACCGGGGAGCTGTTTTTT
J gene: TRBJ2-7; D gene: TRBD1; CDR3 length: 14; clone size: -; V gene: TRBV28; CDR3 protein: CASVDRGPDYEQYF; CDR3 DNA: TGTGCCAGCGTGGACAGGGGGCCCGATTACGAGCAGTACTTC
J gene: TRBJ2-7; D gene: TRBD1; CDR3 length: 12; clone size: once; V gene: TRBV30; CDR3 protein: CAWGQGTYEQYF; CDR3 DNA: TGTGCCTGGGGACAGGGGACCTACGAGCAGTACTTC
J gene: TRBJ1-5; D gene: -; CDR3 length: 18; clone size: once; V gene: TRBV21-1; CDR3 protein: CASAGAHRARKSNQPQHF; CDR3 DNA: TGTGCCAGCGCCGGTGCCCACAGGGCGCGGAAGAGCAATCAGCCCCAGCATTTT
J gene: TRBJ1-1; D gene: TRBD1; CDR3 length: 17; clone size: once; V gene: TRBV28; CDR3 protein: CASSSSGTGGGWTEAFF; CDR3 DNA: TGTGCCAGCAGTTCCTCCGGGACAGGGGGCGGATGGACTGAAGCTTTCTTT
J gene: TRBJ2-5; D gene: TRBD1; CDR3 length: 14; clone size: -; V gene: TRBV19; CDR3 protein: CASSTTGGQETQYF; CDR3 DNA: TGTGCCAGTAGCACAACAGGGGGCCAAGAGACCCAGTACTTC
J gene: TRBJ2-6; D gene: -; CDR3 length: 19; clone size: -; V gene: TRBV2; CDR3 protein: CASSESEEGAYSGANVLTF; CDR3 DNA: TGTGCCAGCAGTGAAAGCGAGGAGGGGGCATACTCTGGGGCCAACGTCCTGACTTTC
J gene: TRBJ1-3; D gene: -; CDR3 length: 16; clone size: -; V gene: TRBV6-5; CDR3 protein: CASSSLGHPSGNTIYF; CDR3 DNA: TGTGCCAGCAGTTCCCTGGGACACCCCTCTGGAAACACCATATATTTT
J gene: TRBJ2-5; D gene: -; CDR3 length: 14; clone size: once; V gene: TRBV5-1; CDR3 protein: CASSLRGSGETQYF; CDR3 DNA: TGCGCCAGCAGCTTAAGGGGCAGTGGAGAGACCCAGTACTTC
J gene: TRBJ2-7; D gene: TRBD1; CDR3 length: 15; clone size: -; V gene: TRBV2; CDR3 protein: CASSAREDREYEQYF; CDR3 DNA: TGTGCCAGCAGTGCAAGAGAGGACAGGGAATACGAGCAGTACTTC
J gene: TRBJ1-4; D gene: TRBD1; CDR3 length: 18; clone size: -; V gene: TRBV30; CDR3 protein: CAWSPYSTGGSSNEKLFF; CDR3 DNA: TGTGCCTGGAGTCCATATTCGACAGGGGGCTCTAGTAATGAAAAACTGTTTTTT
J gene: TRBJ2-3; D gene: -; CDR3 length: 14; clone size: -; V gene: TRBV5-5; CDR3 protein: CASASPGRTDTQYF; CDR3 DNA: TGTGCCAGCGCCAGCCCGGGGAGGACAGATACGCAGTATTTT
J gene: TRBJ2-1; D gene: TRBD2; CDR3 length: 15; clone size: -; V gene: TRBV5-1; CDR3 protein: CASSLIRAGGPEQFF; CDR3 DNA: TGCGCCAGCAGCTTAATTAGGGCGGGAGGGCCGGAGCAGTTCTTC
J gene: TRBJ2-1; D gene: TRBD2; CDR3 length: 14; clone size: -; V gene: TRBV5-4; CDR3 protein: CASSQRGGNNEQFF; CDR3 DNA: TGTGCCAGCAGCCAACGGGGGGGCAACAATGAGCAGTTCTTC
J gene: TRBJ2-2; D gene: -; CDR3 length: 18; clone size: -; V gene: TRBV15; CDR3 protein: CAIPRKGRAVRSRGELFF; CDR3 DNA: TGTGCCATCCCTAGGAAGGGCCGAGCGGTACGATCCCGGGGGGAGCTGTTTTTT
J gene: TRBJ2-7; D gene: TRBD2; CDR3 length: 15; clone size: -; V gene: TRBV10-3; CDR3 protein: CAISEGTSGGVVQYF; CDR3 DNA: TGTGCCATCAGTGAGGGGACTAGCGGGGGGGTGGTGCAGTACTTC
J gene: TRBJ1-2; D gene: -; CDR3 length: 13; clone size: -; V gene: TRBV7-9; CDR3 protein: CASSLGQGYGYTF; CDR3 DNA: TGTGCCAGCAGCTTAGGTCAGGGATATGGCTACACCTTC
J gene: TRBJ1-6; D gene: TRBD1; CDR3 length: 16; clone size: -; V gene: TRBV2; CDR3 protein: CASKLTGGGVNSPLHF; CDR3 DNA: TGTGCCAGCAAACTTACAGGGGGAGGGGTTAATTCACCCCTCCACTTT
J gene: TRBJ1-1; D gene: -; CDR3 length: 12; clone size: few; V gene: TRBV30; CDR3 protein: CAWSPGHTEAFF; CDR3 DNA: TGTGCCTGGAGTCCAGGGCACACTGAAGCTTTCTTT
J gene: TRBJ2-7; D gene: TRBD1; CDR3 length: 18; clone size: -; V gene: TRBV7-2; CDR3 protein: CASSHRGSGPGRSYEQYF; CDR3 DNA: TGTGCCAGCAGCCACAGGGGGAGCGGGCCTGGGCGCTCCTACGAGCAGTACTTC
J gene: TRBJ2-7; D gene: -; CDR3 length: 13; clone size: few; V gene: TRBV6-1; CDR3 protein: CASSQDTDYEQYF; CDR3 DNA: TGTGCCAGCAGCCAAGACACAGACTACGAGCAGTACTTC
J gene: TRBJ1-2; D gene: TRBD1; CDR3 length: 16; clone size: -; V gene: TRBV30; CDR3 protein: CAWSVGTGGSNYGYTF; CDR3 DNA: TGTGCCTGGAGTGTTGGGACAGGGGGTTCTAACTATGGCTACACCTTC
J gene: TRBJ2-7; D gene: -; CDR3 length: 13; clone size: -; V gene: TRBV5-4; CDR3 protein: CASSLGGPYEQYF; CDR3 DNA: TGTGCCAGCAGCCTCGGGGGACCCTACGAGCAGTACTTC
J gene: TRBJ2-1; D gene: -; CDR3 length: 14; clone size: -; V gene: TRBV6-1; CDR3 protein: CASTPQGGGNEQFF; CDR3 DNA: TGTGCCAGCACCCCCCAGGGGGGAGGCAATGAGCAGTTCTTC
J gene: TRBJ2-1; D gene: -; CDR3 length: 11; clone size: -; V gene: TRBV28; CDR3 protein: CASSEVDEQFF; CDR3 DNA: TGTGCCAGCAGTGAGGTCGATGAGCAGTTCTTC
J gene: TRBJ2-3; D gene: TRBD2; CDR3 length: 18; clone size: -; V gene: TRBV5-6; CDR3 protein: CASSLPSMPAGSGDTQYF; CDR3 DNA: TGTGCCAGCAGCTTGCCCTCGATGCCAGCGGGGTCCGGAGATACGCAGTATTTT
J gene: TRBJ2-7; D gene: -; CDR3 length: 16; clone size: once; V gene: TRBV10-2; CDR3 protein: CASSGGGGRAFYEQYF; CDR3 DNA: TGCGCCAGCAGTGGGGGAGGGGGTAGAGCCTTCTACGAGCAGTACTTC
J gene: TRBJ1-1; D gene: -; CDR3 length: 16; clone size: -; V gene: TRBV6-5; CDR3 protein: CASSYLGAGGNTEAFF; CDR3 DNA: TGTGCCAGCAGTTACCTGGGAGCGGGGGGGAACACTGAAGCTTTCTTT
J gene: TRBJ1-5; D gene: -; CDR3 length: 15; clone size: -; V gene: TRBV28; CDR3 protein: CASSPGGSVHQPQHF; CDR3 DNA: TGTGCCAGCAGTCCGGGGGGGTCAGTCCATCAGCCCCAGCATTTT
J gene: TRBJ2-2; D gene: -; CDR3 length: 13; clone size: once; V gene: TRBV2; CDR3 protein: CASRVGGTGELFF; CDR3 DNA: TGTGCCAGCAGAGTTGGCGGTACCGGGGAGCTGTTTTTT
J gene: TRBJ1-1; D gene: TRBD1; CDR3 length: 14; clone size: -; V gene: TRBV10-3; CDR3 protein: CATQTGAENTEAFF; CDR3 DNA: TGTGCCACCCAAACAGGGGCCGAGAACACTGAAGCTTTCTTT
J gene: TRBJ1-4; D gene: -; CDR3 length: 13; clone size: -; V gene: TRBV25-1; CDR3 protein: CASSVEEGAKLFF; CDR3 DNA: TGTGCCAGCAGTGTGGAGGAGGGTGCGAAACTGTTTTTT
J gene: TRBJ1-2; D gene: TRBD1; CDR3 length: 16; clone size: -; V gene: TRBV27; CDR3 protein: CASSSQGGQGVGGYTF; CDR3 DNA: TGTGCCAGCAGTTCTCAAGGTGGACAGGGGGTGGGTGGCTACACCTTC
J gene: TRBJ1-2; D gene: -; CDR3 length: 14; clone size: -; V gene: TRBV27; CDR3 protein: CASSLQQGNYGYTF; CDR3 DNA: TGTGCCAGCAGTCTGCAACAGGGAAACTATGGCTACACCTTC
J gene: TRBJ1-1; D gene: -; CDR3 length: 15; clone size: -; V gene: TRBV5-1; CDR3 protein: CASSSGAFRNTEAFF; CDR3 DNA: TGCGCCAGCAGCTCAGGGGCCTTTAGGAACACTGAAGCTTTCTTT
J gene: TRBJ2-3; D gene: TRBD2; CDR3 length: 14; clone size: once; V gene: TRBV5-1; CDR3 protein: CASSSGGGADTQYF; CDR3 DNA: TGCGCCAGCAGCTCGGGAGGAGGGGCGGATACGCAGTATTTT
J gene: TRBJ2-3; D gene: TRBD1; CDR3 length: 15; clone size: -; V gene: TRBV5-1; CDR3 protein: CASSVTGTGGLAQYF; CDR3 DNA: TGCGCCAGCAGCGTAACCGGGACAGGGGGCCTGGCGCAGTATTTT
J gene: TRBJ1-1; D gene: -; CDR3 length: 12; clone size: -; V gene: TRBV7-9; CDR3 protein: CASSRGGTEAFF; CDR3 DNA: TGTGCCAGCAGTCGGGGGGGCACTGAAGCTTTCTTT
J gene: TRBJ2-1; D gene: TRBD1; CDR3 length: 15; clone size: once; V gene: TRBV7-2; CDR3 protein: CASTTTGGAYNEQFF; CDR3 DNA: TGTGCCAGCACCACGACAGGGGGCGCCTACAATGAGCAGTTCTTC
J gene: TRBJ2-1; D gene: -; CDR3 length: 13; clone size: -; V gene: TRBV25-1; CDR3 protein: CASSERLNNEQFF; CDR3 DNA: TGTGCCAGCAGTGAACGGTTGAACAATGAGCAGTTCTTC
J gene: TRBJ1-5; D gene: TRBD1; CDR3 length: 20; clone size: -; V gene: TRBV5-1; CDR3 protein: CAIPPGKTGALPYRNQPQHF; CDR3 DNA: TGCGCCATCCCTCCTGGGAAGACAGGGGCTTTGCCCTATCGGAATCAGCCCCAGCATTTT
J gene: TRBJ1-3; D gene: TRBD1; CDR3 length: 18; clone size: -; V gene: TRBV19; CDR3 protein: CASRWTGATTYSGNTIYF; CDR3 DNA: TGTGCCAGTAGATGGACAGGGGCCACAACCTACTCTGGAAACACCATATATTTT